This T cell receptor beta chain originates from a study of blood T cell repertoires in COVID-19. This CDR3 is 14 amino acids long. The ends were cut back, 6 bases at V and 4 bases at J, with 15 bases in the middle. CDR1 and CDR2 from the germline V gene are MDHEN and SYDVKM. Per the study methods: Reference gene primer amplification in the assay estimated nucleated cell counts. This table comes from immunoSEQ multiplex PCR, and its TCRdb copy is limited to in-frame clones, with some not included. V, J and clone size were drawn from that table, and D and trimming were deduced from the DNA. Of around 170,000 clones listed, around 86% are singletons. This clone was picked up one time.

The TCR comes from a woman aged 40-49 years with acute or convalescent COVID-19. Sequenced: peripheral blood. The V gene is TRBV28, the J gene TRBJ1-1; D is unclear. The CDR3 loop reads CASRKGPTGTEAFF. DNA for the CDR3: TGTGCCAGCAGGAAAGGTCCCACGGGCACTGAAGCTTTCTTT.